This note documents a single TCR beta chain sequence. What it binds is unknown. The data originate from a study of vaccination and CD4 T cells after COVID-19. For the study at large: Once diagnosed, patients had post-COVID samples drawn a median around 110 days later (range 35 to 161). Convalescent patients, three in number, were sampled at day 14 and days 161 to 241 post-vaccination. Cells were stimulated with overlapping spike peptides from SARS-CoV-2, HCoV-NL63, HCoV-OC43 and HCoV-229E.

The time point: late sampling 161 to 241 days after vaccination in a few convalescent patients. The treatment was: 10-day PBMC culture with coronavirus spike peptide pools or control peptides (ViraFEST assay). Researchers grew the cells for approximately 9 days and then pulled out CD4+ T cells by negative selection. CDR3 size: 14 residues. Trimming at V came to 4 bases and at J to 6 bases, leaving 5 bases not matched to a gene. CDR1 is MNHEY, CDR2 SVGAGI, per germline. The Oncomine TCR Beta short-read assay was what sequenced the DNA obtained from cultured CD4+ T cells. TCRdb recomputed calls from the PCR reads with MiXCR, one row per CDR3 protein. Of some 17,000 distinct CDR3 sequences in the sample, approximately 48% are singletons; the top ten hold 13%.

This specimen was CD4+ T cells from blood, cultured in vitro, taken about 7 months after SARS-CoV-2 vaccination. This TCR was recovered from a human donor who had recovered from COVID-19. The V gene is TRBV6-5, the J gene TRBJ2-3, with 9 bases that match TRBD2. CDR3 in amino acids: CASSLGGGADTQYF. For the CDR3, the DNA is TGTGCCAGCAGTTTAGGCGGGGGGGCGGATACGCAGTATTTT.